The 29 T cell receptor beta chains given below trace back to one sample, sequenced in a study of blood T cells in healthy people across ages. Next came a second PCR, run for 7 to 11 cycles, which used a sample-barcoded 5' primer along with a J-beta primer mix. TCRdb ran MiXCR on the 5' RACE reads and lists one entry per CDR3 protein. The profile shows under 800,000 distinct CDR3 sequences, around a fifth of them singletons. Sequencing was carried out using blood. The receptors come from a man between 65 and 80 years old in good health.

This clonotype was seen only a few times. One end of the junction is discordant with germline, which a read error may explain. The chain joins TRBV29-1 to TRBJ1-1; 9 positions agree with TRBD1. The CDR3 covers 13 residues. The germline V gene encodes CDR1 SQVTM and CDR2 ANQGSEA. CDR3 sequence: CSGWTGADTEASF. In DNA, the CDR3 is TGCAGCGGCTGGACAGGGGCGGACACTGAAGCTTCCTTT.

Regarding this clonotype: One end of the junction varies from germline; a read error may be responsible. This rearrangement joins TRBV20-1 to TRBJ1-3; TRBD1 matches at 7 bases. The germline CDR1 and CDR2 sequences are DFQATT and SNEGSKA (reference sequence). The CDR3 sequence is 14 residues long. CDR3: CSARGGGSRNTIYF. CDR3 DNA: TGCAGTGCTAGAGGAGGGGGCTCTCGAAACACCATATATTTT.

This clonotype was observed a few times. A read error may produce the germline difference seen at one junction end. The chain recombines TRBV20-1 with TRBJ2-1, with D unclear. Germline lookup yields CDR1 DFQATT and CDR2 SNEGSKA (reference sequence). The CDR3 extends over 16 amino acids. CDR3 residues: CSARAWQSSSYNEQIF. The CDR3 bases are TGCAGTGCTAGGGCCTGGCAATCGAGCTCCTACAATGAGCAGATCTTC.

This clonotype was observed many times. V usage is TRBV5-1 and J usage is TRBJ2-7, with D perhaps assigned TRBD1 or TRBD2 (5 bases each). Germline CDR1 SGHRS, CDR2 YFSETQ. The CDR3 is 14 amino acids. Trimming removed 0 bases from V and 0 bases from J, with 7 bases in between. The CDR3 here is CASSLDGTSYEQYF. The CDR3 region has the DNA TGCGCCAGCAGCTTGGACGGGACCTCCTACGAGCAGTACTTC.

This clonotype has only a few counts. The V and J genes are TRBV2 and TRBJ2-5; 12 positions agree with TRBD2. Matching the DNA end better, TRBJ2-1 makes the J call doubtful. Germline V gene data show CDR1 as SNHLY and CDR2 as FYNNEI. The CDR3 is 15 residues long. CDR3 amino acids: CASRGLAGGLGEQFF. The DNA for the CDR3 is TGTGCCAGCAGAGGTCTAGCGGGGGGGTTGGGTGAGCAGTTCTTC.

The J gene is TRBJ2-5, the V gene TRBV7-7; 10 bases fit TRBD1. The germline V gene has CDR1 SSHAT and CDR2 FNYEAQ (reference sequence). The CDR3 is 13 amino acids. The CDR3 DNA reads as TGTGCTTTGGGGACAGGGGAAGGAGAGACCCAGTACTTC. As protein: CALGTGEGETQYF.

In its sample, this clonotype was seen once. The rearrangement links TRBV20-1 to TRBJ2-4; tentative D call: TRBD1 (6 bases). Germline loops: CDR1 DFQATT, CDR2 SNEGSKA (reference sequence). V was clipped by 5 bases and J by 0 bases, with 11 bases between them. The length of the CDR3 is 14 residues. For the CDR3, the DNA is TGCAGTGCTGAACAGGGCTTAGCCAAAAACATTCAGTACTTC. It yields the protein CSAEQGLAKNIQYF.

The chain has TRBV10-3 and TRBJ2-7; 9 bases map to TRBD1. Germline CDR1 is ENHRY and CDR2 is SYGVKD. The CDR3 totals 16 residues. V gave up 0 bases and J gave up 3 bases; unmatched junction bases: 6. CDR3 coding DNA: TGTGCCATCAGTGAGTCGAAACAGGGGGCGGTCTACGAGCAGTACTTC. Residues: CAISESKQGAVYEQYF.

The CDR3 nucleotides read TGTGCCAGCAGCCTCCAGGCGGGAGTGGGGGAGACCCAGTACTTC. Translation: CASSLQAGVGETQYF. V usage is TRBV28 and J usage is TRBJ2-1, with 7 nucleotides matching TRBD2. The DNA matches TRBJ2-5 better at its end, which makes the J call doubtful. CDR1 is MDHEN and CDR2 is SYDVKM in the germline V gene. The CDR3 is made up of 15 amino acids.

This clonotype was detected many times. This chain uses TRBV6-2 or TRBV6-3 with TRBJ2-5, with TRBD2 matching 8 bases. V lost 6 bases and J lost 5; bases outside the gene matches: 5. The CDR3 runs 13 residues. Germline V lookup: CDR1 MNHEY, CDR2 SVGEGT. The DNA of the CDR3 is TGTGCCAGCAGCCGGACTAGCACGGAGACCCAGTACTTC. This gives the protein CASSRTSTETQYF.

A few counts support this clonotype. The CDR3 sequence: CASSLKQDSGAFF. In DNA, the CDR3 is TGTGCCAGCAGTTTAAAGCAGGACTCCGGAGCTTTCTTT. The genes are TRBV12-3 or TRBV12-4 and TRBJ1-1, with D hard to call. The CDR3 length is 13 residues. Trimming shortened V by 2 bases and J by 10 bases, and 14 bases separated the two germline ends.

This clonotype was picked up a small number of times. V usage is TRBV6-2 or TRBV6-3 and J usage is TRBJ2-7, with D hard to call. The CDR3 is 13 residues long. Trimming left V 7 bases short and J 3 bases short, with 13 bases between. CDR1 is MNHEY, CDR2 SVGEGT, per germline. The CDR3 coding sequence is TGTGCCAGCACCCCGGACGGAAACTACGAGCAGTACTTC. The encoded protein is CASTPDGNYEQYF.

This chain joins TRBV29-1 and TRBJ1-2; possibly TRBD1 for D (5 bases). The CDR3 has 15 amino acids. Germline lookup yields CDR1 SQVTM and CDR2 ANQGSEA. Trimming left V 7 bases short and J 3 bases short, with 21 bases between. CDR3 in amino acids: CSAYSPRGSDYGYTF. CDR3 DNA sequence: TGCAGCGCATACAGCCCGCGGGGGTCTGACTATGGCTACACCTTC.

This chain uses TRBV12-3 or TRBV12-4 with TRBJ1-1; unclear D gene. The V and J ends lost 7 bases and 7 bases respectively, with 16 bases between them. The CDR3 is made up of 13 amino acids. DNA for the CDR3: TGTGCCAGCACGACCGGGCAAACAATTGAAGCTTTCTTT. Its translation: CASTTGQTIEAFF.

This chain uses TRBV5-1 with TRBJ2-5, with 10 bases that match TRBD2. The CDR3 loop spans 17 amino acids. J was trimmed by 3 bases and V by 0 bases; bases with no gene match: 8. Per the germline V gene, CDR1 is SGHRS and CDR2 is YFSETQ. In nucleotides, the CDR3 is TGCGCCAGCAGCTTGGGGCTAGCGGGAGTATCAGAAGAGACCCAGTACTTC. It is translated as CASSLGLAGVSEETQYF.

The chain joins TRBV29-1 to TRBJ2-1; 8 bases match TRBD1. There are 14 residues in the CDR3. Germline values: CDR1 SQVTM, CDR2 ANQGSEA. V was clipped by 4 bases and J by 2 bases; unmatched bases: 4. CDR3 DNA: TGCAGCGTTGCCGTGACAGGGGCCTACAATGAGCAGTTCTTC. As protein: CSVAVTGAYNEQFF.

This chain joins TRBV7-9 and TRBJ2-7; TRBD1 agrees at 7 bases. The CDR3 length is 14 residues. Germline CDR1 SEHNR, CDR2 FQNEAQ (reference sequence). The trim removed 7 bases at V and 5 bases at J, leaving 11 bases unmatched. CDR3 sequence reads: CASNPATGSNEQYF. CDR3 DNA: TGTGCCAGCAACCCCGCGACAGGGTCCAACGAGCAGTACTTC.

The rearrangement links TRBV2 to TRBJ2-7; D not resolved. The germline CDR1 and CDR2 sequences are SNHLY and FYNNEI. V lost 6 bases, J lost 6 bases, and 15 bases lay in between. The CDR3 is 13 residues long. For the CDR3, the DNA is TGTGCCAGCAGGGAGAGACTGCTAATCGAGCAGTACTTC. The encoded protein is CASRERLLIEQYF.

This clonotype has ten or more counts. The V call is TRBV21-1, the J call TRBJ1-2. TRBV21-1 corresponds to a pseudogene. The CDR3 sequence is 13 residues long. The CDR3 is CASKHAVQHGYTF. CDR3 coding DNA: TGTGCCAGCAAACACGCAGTTCAACATGGCTACACCTTC.

Details on this clonotype: At one end the junction does not follow the germline gene, possibly because of a read error. This chain connects TRBV20-1 to TRBJ2-5; D call uncertain. Germline CDR1 and CDR2: DFQATT and SNEGSKA (reference sequence). The CDR3 extends over 13 amino acids. The CDR3 DNA follows: TGCAGTGCTAGAGGCCAGACCAGAGAGATCCAGTACTTC. This codes for CSARGQTREIQYF.

V usage is TRBV6-6 and J usage is TRBJ1-2; 8 bases align to TRBD1. This CDR3 is built from 14 residues. V lost 5 bases, J lost 6 bases, and 8 bases stayed unmatched. Germline-derived CDR1 and CDR2 are MNHNY and SVGAGI (reference sequence). In nucleotides, the CDR3 is TGTGCCAGCAGTCCCTTCGACAGGGGTAATGGCTACACCTTC. It codes for CASSPFDRGNGYTF.

The V gene is TRBV28, the J gene TRBJ1-1; D might be TRBD1 (6 bases). V lost 5 bases, J lost 8 bases, and 18 bases lay in between. The CDR3 contains 14 residues. The V gene's germline CDR1 is MDHEN and CDR2 SYDVKM. The CDR3 protein is CASSKVAGQREAFF. CDR3 nucleotide sequence: TGTGCCAGCAGTAAGGTAGCGGGACAAAGAGAAGCTTTCTTT.

In the case of this clonotype: The junction departs from germline at one end; a sequencing error may be responsible. The chain combines TRBV5-4 with TRBJ1-3; a possible D gene is TRBD1 (5 bases). Germline V gene lookup returns CDR1 SGHNT and CDR2 YYREEE (reference sequence). This CDR3 spans 15 amino acids. CDR3 sequence reads: CASSLGAGIGNTIHF. The CDR3 DNA reads as TGTGCCAGCAGCTTGGGTGCAGGGATTGGAAACACCATACATTTT.

Only a few counts were recorded for this clonotype. The chain joins TRBV6-5 to TRBJ2-1; D is perhaps TRBD1 (5 bases). The germline gives CDR1 MNHEY, CDR2 SVGAGI. Trimming removed 2 bases from V and 2 bases from J, with 10 bases in between. This CDR3 is built from 15 residues. The CDR3 reads CASSYEGAAYNEQFF. In nucleotides, the CDR3 is TGTGCCAGCAGTTACGAAGGGGCAGCCTACAATGAGCAGTTCTTC.

V usage is TRBV18 and J usage is TRBJ2-7; 11 bases are shared with TRBD2. The germline gives CDR1 KGHSH, CDR2 LQKENI. The CDR3 spans 18 residues. With 3 bases clipped from V and 0 bases from J, the junction kept 10 bases outside the gene matches. CDR3 in amino acids: CASSPVASGRTNSYEQYF. Here the CDR3 DNA reads TGTGCCAGCTCACCGGTCGCTAGCGGGAGGACGAACTCCTACGAGCAGTACTTC. The whole variable domain, remainder taken from reference TRBV18 and TRBJ2-7, is NAGVMQNPRHLVRRRGQEARLRCSPMKGHSHVYWYRQLPEEGLKFMVYLQKENIIDESGMPKERFSAEFPKEGPSILRIQQVVRGDSAAYFCASSPVASGRTNSYEQYFGPGTRLTVT.

This chain links TRBV20-1 with TRBJ1-6; no clear D gene. Trimming removed 5 bases at V and 2 bases at J, with 7 bases between. Germline CDR1 reads DFQATT; CDR2 reads SNEGSKA (reference sequence). The CDR3 contains 13 residues. CDR3 sequence reads: CSASGTYNSPLHF. The CDR3 DNA sequence: TGCAGTGCTTCCGGGACCTATAATTCACCCCTCCACTTT.

Only a few counts were recorded for this clonotype. V usage is TRBV20-1 and J usage is TRBJ2-3, with 10 bases aligning to TRBD2. The CDR3 length is 17 residues. CDR1 and CDR2 from the germline V gene are DFQATT and SNEGSKA (reference sequence). The V segment lost 0 bases and the J segment 6 bases; nucleotides outside the gene matches: 12. The CDR3 loop is CSARDSLLAGGADTQYF. CDR3 DNA sequence: TGCAGTGCTAGAGATTCCCTATTAGCGGGAGGAGCGGATACGCAGTATTTT.

Concerning this clonotype itself: The CDR3 does not close with the conserved phenylalanine or tryptophan, likely indicating a read error. Because the CDR3's place on the DNA is in doubt, the DNA is left out and the CDR3 is given as listed by TCRdb. This CDR3 is CASSHPGGMSADMQYS. The rearrangement uses TRBV12-3 or TRBV12-4 and TRBJ2-3; the D call TRBD2 from the table was never checked on the DNA. Ends included, the CDR3 has 16 residues.

This clonotype was picked up a small number of times. The CDR3 coding sequence is TGTGCCAGCAGCCAAGTCAGCGGGGTCTCCTACGAGCAGTACTTC. Protein: CASSQVSGVSYEQYF. The V call is TRBV3-1, the J call TRBJ2-5; 7 bases match TRBD2. The J call may not be correct, given that the DNA end is closer to TRBJ2-7. This CDR3 contains 15 residues. CDR1 is LGHDT and CDR2 is YNNKEL in the germline V gene (reference sequence).